This TCR beta chain stems from a study of T cell responses to AZD1222 COVID-19 vaccine. Germline V gives CDR1 LNHDA, CDR2 SQIVND (reference sequence). This CDR3 contains 17 residues. V was pared by 2 bases and J by 0 bases, with 11 bases between. Data came from immunoSEQ multiplex PCR; TCRdb stores just in-frame clones and leaves some out. The sample contains over 120,000 clones, 93% of which appear only once. The receptor was isolated from an adult in good health. The rearrangement links TRBV19 to TRBJ2-6; D unresolved. Source: peripheral blood, taken on day 0 of AZD1222 vaccination. The CDR3 reads CASSIFAVLSGANVLTF. DNA for the CDR3: TGTGCCAGTAGTATATTTGCGGTACTCTCTGGGGCCAACGTCCTGACTTTC.